A selection of T cell receptor beta chains follows, all from one sample in a study of blood T cell repertoires in COVID-19. Libraries were prepared by immunoSEQ multiplex PCR; TCRdb keeps only in-frame clonotypes and omits some of them. This table holds 470,000 or so clones, approximately 85% found once. The source material was peripheral blood. Every receptor here comes from a human donor in a cohort sampled during active COVID-19. CDR3s include the opening cysteine and the closing phenylalanine or tryptophan. A D gene is named only where the DNA matches it firmly. Size is omitted from some rows. Given values are once, few, many or a class for expanded clones.

CDR3 DNA: TGTGCCATCAGTGGGGCAGAGTCTTGGTTGGCTGGGGCCAACGTCCTGACTTTC; CDR3 protein: CAISGAESWLAGANVLTF; clone size: -; D gene: -; V gene: TRBV10-3; J gene: TRBJ2-6
CDR3 DNA: TGTGCTAGTGGTTTGGGGACAGTTGTTCATCAGCCCCAGCATTTT; CDR3 protein: CASGLGTVVHQPQHF; clone size: -; D gene: -; V gene: TRBV12-5; J gene: TRBJ1-5
CDR3 DNA: TGTGCCAGCAGGCGGGACGGCTACCCCTACGAGCAGTACTTC; CDR3 protein: CASRRDGYPYEQYF; clone size: -; D gene: -; V gene: TRBV6-5; J gene: TRBJ2-7
CDR3 DNA: TGTGCCAGTAGGAGGGGGGGGGCCAATGAAGCTTTCTTT; CDR3 protein: CASRRGGANEAFF; clone size: -; D gene: -; V gene: TRBV19; J gene: TRBJ1-1
CDR3 DNA: TGTGCCAGCATTCGGAGGGGAGGCTACACCTTC; CDR3 protein: CASIRRGGYTF; clone size: few; D gene: -; V gene: TRBV12-3/TRBV12-4; J gene: TRBJ1-2
CDR3 DNA: TGTGCCACCCTCGGGACAGGGGACCAGCCCCAGCATTTT; CDR3 protein: CATLGTGDQPQHF; clone size: -; D gene: TRBD1; V gene: TRBV6-5; J gene: TRBJ1-5
CDR3 DNA: TGTGCCAGCAGCTTAATAGGGCCAGGGGGAGGCGACGAGCAGTACTTC; CDR3 protein: CASSLIGPGGGDEQYF; clone size: -; D gene: -; V gene: TRBV7-9; J gene: TRBJ2-7
CDR3 DNA: TGTGCCAGCAGCTTCCGTGAGGGCAATCAGCCCCAGCATTTT; CDR3 protein: CASSFREGNQPQHF; clone size: -; D gene: -; V gene: TRBV7-8; J gene: TRBJ1-5
CDR3 DNA: TGTGCCTGGAGCGAACAGGACGAAAAACTGTTTTTT; CDR3 protein: CAWSEQDEKLFF; clone size: -; D gene: -; V gene: TRBV30; J gene: TRBJ1-4
CDR3 DNA: TGCAGCGGGGGGGGGCGCGATGAAAAACTGTTTTTT; CDR3 protein: CSGGGRDEKLFF; clone size: -; D gene: -; V gene: TRBV29-1; J gene: TRBJ1-4
CDR3 DNA: TGTGCCATCAGTGTTCGGGGAGATACGCAGTATTTT; CDR3 protein: CAISVRGDTQYF; clone size: -; D gene: -; V gene: TRBV10-3; J gene: TRBJ2-3
CDR3 DNA: TGTGCCATCAGGATCCGGGACACCTACAATGAGCAGTTCTTC; CDR3 protein: CAIRIRDTYNEQFF; clone size: -; D gene: -; V gene: TRBV10-3; J gene: TRBJ2-1
CDR3 DNA: TGCGCCAGCAGCCAAGGGCTAGCCCCTTACGAGCAGTACTTC; CDR3 protein: CASSQGLAPYEQYF; clone size: -; D gene: -; V gene: TRBV4-3; J gene: TRBJ2-7
CDR3 DNA: TGTGCCAGCAGTTTTATCAGGGCAACTAATGAAAAACTGTTTTTT; CDR3 protein: CASSFIRATNEKLFF; clone size: once; D gene: -; V gene: TRBV28; J gene: TRBJ1-4
CDR3 DNA: TGTGCCAGCAGCGTAAGCGCGGGAGGGCTTCCCTACGAGCAGTACTTC; CDR3 protein: CASSVSAGGLPYEQYF; clone size: -; D gene: TRBD2; V gene: TRBV9; J gene: TRBJ2-7
CDR3 DNA: TGTGCCAGCAGTATGGGACAGGGGGGCGGCTACACCTTC; CDR3 protein: CASSMGQGGGYTF; clone size: -; D gene: TRBD1; V gene: TRBV27; J gene: TRBJ1-2
CDR3 DNA: TGCGCCAGCAGCCCGAGACAGGGAACCACTGAAGCTTTCTTT; CDR3 protein: CASSPRQGTTEAFF; clone size: -; D gene: TRBD1; V gene: TRBV5-1; J gene: TRBJ1-1
CDR3 DNA: TGTGCCAGCTCCCCGCAAGGACAGCGGTACACTGAAGCTTTCTTT; CDR3 protein: CASSPQGQRYTEAFF; clone size: -; D gene: -; V gene: TRBV18; J gene: TRBJ1-1
CDR3 DNA: TGTGCCACCAGCAGAGTCGGGAGCCGGATTAACTATGGCTACACCTTC; CDR3 protein: CATSRVGSRINYGYTF; clone size: -; D gene: -; V gene: TRBV15; J gene: TRBJ1-2
CDR3 DNA: TGTGCCAGCAGCCATGAAGGAGACGGCACTGAAGCTTTCTTT; CDR3 protein: CASSHEGDGTEAFF; clone size: -; D gene: -; V gene: TRBV3-1/TRBV3-2; J gene: TRBJ1-1
CDR3 DNA: TGTGCCAGCACCAGAGGAGCGGGAGGTCAAGAGACCCAGTACTTC; CDR3 protein: CASTRGAGGQETQYF; clone size: -; D gene: TRBD2; V gene: TRBV5-4; J gene: TRBJ2-5
CDR3 DNA: TGTGCCAGCAGCTTAGGCTCTAGCGGGTACGAGCAGTACTTC; CDR3 protein: CASSLGSSGYEQYF; clone size: -; D gene: TRBD2; V gene: TRBV7-3; J gene: TRBJ2-7
CDR3 DNA: TGTGCCAGCAGCAAAGTTGGGAGGGCCAGCGCTAACTATGGCTACACCTTC; CDR3 protein: CASSKVGRASANYGYTF; clone size: -; D gene: -; V gene: TRBV21-1; J gene: TRBJ1-2